A single sample gave rise to the 22 T cell receptor beta chains below, sequenced in a study of control samples from healthy donors and cancer patients. Assay used: immunoSEQ multiplex PCR; TCRdb lists only in-frame clones, some missing. The sample yields about 73,000 clones, roughly 86% seen once. Sequencing was carried out using PBMCs. The receptors originated from a man between 60 and 70 years old with lung cancer.

V and J are TRBV6-1 and TRBJ2-1, with D hard to call. CDR3 length: 18 amino acids. The V end lost 3 bases, the J end lost 4 bases, and 22 bases lay between the germline ends. Germline loops: CDR1 MNHNS, CDR2 SASEGT. The CDR3 loop reads CASSDPLDSGGKYNEQFF. The CDR3 DNA is TGTGCCAGCAGTGACCCCCTAGACTCTGGTGGGAAATACAATGAGCAGTTCTTC.

This clone was seen more than once but under ten times. This chain connects TRBV9 to TRBJ1-2; D possibly corresponds to TRBD1 (6 bases). The germline V gene has CDR1 SGDLS and CDR2 YYNGEE. V gave up 3 bases and J gave up 7 bases, with 16 bases separating them. This CDR3 is built from 14 residues. CDR3 in amino acids: CASSEAPGEGGYTF. The CDR3 DNA is TGTGCCAGCAGCGAGGCGCCAGGGGAAGGTGGCTACACCTTC. Based on the CDR3 plus reference TRBV9 and TRBJ1-2, the full variable domain is DSGVTQTPKHLITATGQRVTLRCSPRSGDLSVYWYQQSLDQGLQFLIQYYNGEERAKGNILERFSAQQFPDLHSELNLSSLELGDSALYFCASSEAPGEGGYTFGSGTRLTVV.

V is TRBV12-5 and J is TRBJ2-7; 9 positions match TRBD1. The V gene's germline CDR1 is LGHNT and CDR2 FRNRAP. The CDR3 has 15 residues. Germline trimming cut 1 base from V and 4 bases from J; bases unmatched to any gene: 5. CDR3 nucleotide sequence: TGTGCTAGTGGTTTGGGTGGGACAGGGAGTTACGAGCAGTACTTC. Protein: CASGLGGTGSYEQYF. The full variable domain, in which reference TRBV12-5 and TRBJ2-7 provide the parts outside the CDR3, is DARVTQTPRHKVTEMGQEVTMRCQPILGHNTVFWYRQTMMQGLELLAYFRNRAPLDDSGMPKDRFSAEMPDATLATLKIQPSEPRDSAVYFCASGLGGTGSYEQYFGPGTRLTVT.

Only a few counts were recorded for this clone. The V gene is TRBV5-1, the J gene TRBJ2-2; 12 nucleotides agree with TRBD2. This CDR3 is 16 amino acids long. The V gene end was trimmed by 6 bases and the J gene end by 3 bases; junction bases not matched to a gene: 6. The germline V gene has CDR1 SGHRS and CDR2 YFSETQ. The CDR3 nucleotides read TGCGCCAGCAAACCCCCTAGCGGGGGGGACACCGGGGAGCTGTTTTTT. It specifies CASKPPSGGDTGELFF.

The rearrangement joins TRBV29-1 to TRBJ2-1; the D gene is possibly TRBD2 (5 bases). Germline CDR1 is SQVTM and CDR2 is ANQGSEA. With 0 bases removed from V and 0 bases from J, the gap between germline ends came to 21 bases. This CDR3 has 19 residues. For the CDR3, the DNA is TGCAGCGTTGAAGATCTGATGTACGGGGTAACTAGCTCCTACAATGAGCAGTTCTTC. Amino acid sequence: CSVEDLMYGVTSSYNEQFF.

This chain connects TRBV5-1 to TRBJ2-2, with D possibly called TRBD1 or TRBD2 (6 bases each). The germline gives CDR1 SGHRS, CDR2 YFSETQ. V was shortened by 6 bases and J by 5 bases, with 20 bases between the two germline ends. CDR3 length: 16 residues. CDR3 sequence: CASTGGAGVSTGELFF. In nucleotides, the CDR3 is TGCGCCAGCACCGGCGGGGCAGGGGTATCGACCGGGGAGCTGTTTTTT.

This chain connects TRBV5-8 to TRBJ1-1, with TRBD1 as a possible D gene (5 bases). V lost 3 bases, J lost 4 bases, and 16 bases lay in between. CDR3 length: 15 residues. Germline-derived CDR1 and CDR2 are SGHTS and YDEGEE. The chain's CDR3 is CASSWGGGLATEAFF. The CDR3 bases are TGTGCCAGCAGCTGGGGGGGAGGGCTCGCCACTGAAGCTTTCTTT.

This sequence joins TRBV27 and TRBJ2-4; possible D gene TRBD1, 5 bases. Trimming took 5 bases from V and 4 from J, leaving 15 bases between them. The CDR3 has 15 residues. From germline, CDR1 is MNHEY and CDR2 SMNVEV (reference sequence). The CDR3 reads CASSLQGLVKNIQYF. CDR3 nucleotide sequence: TGTGCCAGCAGTCTTCAGGGCCTGGTTAAAAACATTCAGTACTTC.

The V gene is TRBV2, the J gene TRBJ1-2; D uncertain. Trimming removed 3 bases at V and 0 bases at J, with 8 bases between. CDR3 length: 14 residues. Germline CDR1 and CDR2: SNHLY and FYNNEI. CDR3 protein: CASSEALTNYGYTF. CDR3 bases: TGTGCCAGCAGTGAGGCACTAACTAACTATGGCTACACCTTC.

The chain uses TRBV6-1 and TRBJ1-2; D gene unclear. Germline CDR1 is MNHNS and CDR2 is SASEGT. The CDR3 sequence is 13 residues long. V gave up 5 bases and J gave up 2 bases, with 9 bases separating them. The CDR3 loop reads CASSPPENYGYTF. The CDR3 DNA follows: TGTGCCAGCAGTCCCCCCGAGAACTATGGCTACACCTTC.

This chain uses TRBV2 with TRBJ1-6; 8 positions match TRBD1. Trimming took 1 base from V and 9 from J; bases not matched to a gene: 5. CDR1 and CDR2 from the germline V gene are SNHLY and FYNNEI. There are 15 residues in the CDR3. CDR3 sequence reads: CASSEEGQDISPLHF. The CDR3 nucleotides read TGTGCCAGCAGTGAAGAGGGACAGGACATTTCACCCCTCCACTTT.

This CDR3 reads CASSPGQSVHEQYF. In DNA form, the CDR3 reads TGTGCCAGCTCCCCTGGACAGTCAGTCCACGAGCAGTACTTC. V gene TRBV18 combines with J gene TRBJ2-7; maybe TRBD1 (6 bases). V dropped 6 bases and J dropped 5 bases, with 17 bases sitting between them. The CDR3 is 14 residues long. CDR1 and CDR2 (germline): KGHSH, LQKENI.

CDR3 bases: TGTGCCAGCAGCGTACGGCTAGCGGGGAGGGATCCAGATACGCAGTATTTT. Amino acids: CASSVRLAGRDPDTQYF. The chain joins TRBV9 to TRBJ2-3, with 9 bases identical to TRBD2. With 1 base clipped from V and 4 bases from J, the junction kept 10 bases outside the gene matches. Germline CDR1 is SGDLS and CDR2 is YYNGEE. The CDR3 covers 17 residues.

The V call is TRBV6-1, the J call TRBJ1-2; unclear D gene. Germline CDR1 and CDR2: MNHNS and SASEGT. The CDR3 loop spans 17 amino acids. Trimming cost V 1 base and J 0 bases, with 15 bases left between them. CDR3 protein: CASSEVSRRTTNYGYTF. The CDR3 DNA follows: TGTGCCAGCAGTGAAGTTTCAAGACGGACCACTAACTATGGCTACACCTTC.

This rearrangement joins TRBV29-1 to TRBJ1-1; D gene ambiguous. This CDR3 contains 14 residues. From germline, CDR1 is SQVTM and CDR2 ANQGSEA. The CDR3 DNA reads TGCAGTACGAGGGTTTTCGTCCGGAACACTGAAGCTTTCTTT. Amino acids: CSTRVFVRNTEAFF. The complete variable domain, with remaining parts taken from reference TRBV29-1 and TRBJ1-1, reads SAVISQKPSRDICQRGTSLTIQCQVDSQVTMMFWYRQQPGQSLTLIATANQGSEATYESGFVIDKFPISRPNLTFSTLTVSNMSPEDSSIYLCSTRVFVRNTEAFFGQGTRLTVV.

This chain links TRBV5-1 with TRBJ1-2, with D perhaps TRBD1 (5 bases). Trimming shortened V by 0 bases and J by 6 bases, and 15 bases separated the two germline ends. CDR1 SGHRS and CDR2 YFSETQ come from the germline V gene. This CDR3 region has 15 residues. The CDR3 DNA reads as TGCGCCAGCAGCTTGGCCGACAGCCCACGAGATGGCTACACCTTC. Its protein is CASSLADSPRDGYTF.

The chain combines TRBV2 with TRBJ1-1, with D maybe TRBD1 (6 bases). The V end lost 4 bases, the J end lost 9 bases, and 12 bases lay between the germline ends. The germline gives CDR1 SNHLY, CDR2 FYNNEI. The CDR3 sequence is 12 residues long. CDR3 DNA sequence: TGTGCCAGCAGTGTTACAGGGATGCAAGCTTTCTTT. It translates to CASSVTGMQAFF. The entire variable domain, with the rest obtained from reference TRBV2 and TRBJ1-1, is as follows: EPEVTQTPSHQVTQMGQEVILRCVPISNHLYFYWYRQILGQKVEFLVSFYNNEISEKSEIFDDQFSVERPDGSNFTLKIRSTKLEDSAMYFCASSVTGMQAFFGQGTRLTVV.

V and J are TRBV9 and TRBJ1-1; the match to TRBD1 covers 8 bases. Trimming at V came to 5 bases and at J to 5 bases, leaving 8 bases not matched to a gene. CDR1 and CDR2 (germline): SGDLS, YYNGEE. CDR3 length equals 14 residues. CDR3 in DNA: TGTGCCAGCAGGACAGGGGACGGGCCGACTGAAGCTTTCTTT. This codes for CASRTGDGPTEAFF. Drawing the rest from reference TRBV9 and TRBJ1-1, the complete variable domain is DSGVTQTPKHLITATGQRVTLRCSPRSGDLSVYWYQQSLDQGLQFLIQYYNGEERAKGNILERFSAQQFPDLHSELNLSSLELGDSALYFCASRTGDGPTEAFFGQGTRLTVV.

This clone has a single count. The V and J genes are TRBV18 and TRBJ1-1; perhaps TRBD1 as D (5 bases). The length of the CDR3 is 16 residues. The germline V gene encodes CDR1 KGHSH and CDR2 LQKENI. The V end was cut by 1 base, the J end by 5 bases, with 17 bases between. As DNA, the CDR3 is TGTGCCAGCTCACCACAGCGGCAGCAGGGAGGAACTGAAGCTTTCTTT. Residues: CASSPQRQQGGTEAFF.

This clone was counted once. Relative to the germline gene, one junction end is altered; a read error may explain this. The chain links TRBV6-6 to TRBJ1-5; D ambiguous. Germline V lookup: CDR1 MNHNY, CDR2 SVGAGI (reference sequence). This CDR3 is 14 amino acids long. This CDR3 reads CASNYKVGSQPQHF. In nucleotides, the CDR3 is TGTGCCAGCAATTACAAGGTCGGCAGTCAGCCCCAGCATTTT.

This chain joins TRBV4-1 and TRBJ1-1; no firm D call. The V end was cut by 0 bases, the J end by 0 bases, with 14 bases between. This CDR3 is built from 17 residues. From germline, CDR1 is MGHRA and CDR2 YSYEKL. The CDR3 region has the DNA TGCGCCAGCAGCCAAGATCAACGGAGCTCTATGAACACTGAAGCTTTCTTT. Translated: CASSQDQRSSMNTEAFF.

V gene TRBV10-3 combines with J gene TRBJ2-1; D possibly matches TRBD1 or TRBD2 (6 bases each). The CDR3 is 17 residues long. CDR1 is ENHRY, CDR2 SYGVKD, per germline. Trimming took off 0 bases at V and 4 bases at J, with 16 bases between the two ends. CDR3 coding DNA: TGTGCCATCAGTGAGTCGATGGGGGGCCAACAATACAATGAGCAGTTCTTC. It codes for CAISESMGGQQYNEQFF.